This entry lists 8 T cell receptor beta chains sequenced from one sample in a study of cytomegalovirus exposure and HLA in healthy donors. The protocol was immunoSEQ multiplex PCR, while the TCRdb copy is restricted to in-frame clones and leaves out a portion. The table shows more than 100,000 clones, with 88% occurring only once. Sequenced sample: PBMCs. The receptors were gathered from a young man in good health and CMV-seronegative.

The chain combines TRBV9 with TRBJ2-1, with 8 bases that match TRBD2. This CDR3 is 16 amino acids long. Germline trimming cut 0 bases from V and 6 bases from J; bases unmatched to any gene: 8. Germline V gives CDR1 SGDLS, CDR2 YYNGEE. CDR3 sequence (DNA): TGTGCCAGCAGCGTAGGGAGTATCGGGAGGGCCAATGAGCAGTTCTTC. Residues: CASSVGSIGRANEQFF.

The gene calls are TRBV6-1 and TRBJ2-7; 10 bases line up with TRBD1. The V gene end was trimmed by 8 bases and the J gene end by 1 base; junction bases not matched to a gene: 8. Per germline, CDR1 MNHNS and CDR2 SASEGT. There are 15 residues in the CDR3. The CDR3 protein is CASPREGQGSYEQYF. The CDR3 DNA is TGTGCCAGCCCGAGAGAGGGACAGGGGTCCTACGAGCAGTACTTC.

This clone has just one count. V gene TRBV5-1 combines with J gene TRBJ1-2; D is unresolved. CDR3 length: 15 residues. With 0 bases removed from V and 2 bases from J, the gap between germline ends came to 11 bases. Germline values: CDR1 SGHRS, CDR2 YFSETQ. The CDR3: CASSLAQFGNYGYTF. The CDR3, as DNA: TGCGCCAGCAGCTTGGCACAGTTTGGAAACTATGGCTACACCTTC.

This rearrangement joins TRBV4-3 to TRBJ2-2; perhaps TRBD2 as D (5 bases). This CDR3 has 16 residues. V was pared by 0 bases and J by 4 bases, with 12 bases between. CDR1 is LGHNA and CDR2 is YSLEER in the germline V gene. The CDR3 nucleotides read TGCGCCAGCAGCCAAGATGCCAGCGGAGTCACCGGGGAGCTGTTTTTT. Translation: CASSQDASGVTGELFF.

V gene TRBV6-6 combines with J gene TRBJ2-7; a possible D gene is TRBD1 (6 bases). Germline V gene lookup returns CDR1 MNHNY and CDR2 SVGAGI (reference sequence). The CDR3 spans 15 residues. With 6 bases removed from V and 2 bases from J, the gap between germline ends came to 17 bases. DNA of the CDR3: TGTGCCAGCAGACGATGGGGGCAGGGAACCTACGAGCAGTACTTC. This sequence encodes CASRRWGQGTYEQYF.

This sequence joins TRBV30 and TRBJ1-4, with 8 bases fitting TRBD1. Trimming removed 1 base from V and 0 bases from J; junction bases left unmatched: 10. From germline, CDR1 is GTSNPN and CDR2 SVGIG (reference sequence). The CDR3 consists of 18 residues. The CDR3 DNA is TGTGCCTGGAGTGAGCACCCGTGGACAGGGTCAACTAATGAAAAACTGTTTTTT. Its translation: CAWSEHPWTGSTNEKLFF.

The chain joins TRBV27 to TRBJ2-7, with TRBD1 as a possible D gene (6 bases). This CDR3 has 15 residues. The V end lost 7 bases, the J end lost 1 base, and 17 bases lay between the germline ends. Germline CDR1 reads MNHEY; CDR2 reads SMNVEV (reference sequence). The CDR3, as DNA: TGTGCCAGCACCCCTCATTTGGACAGTTCCTACGAGCAGTACTTC. The encoded protein is CASTPHLDSSYEQYF.

Only one count was recorded for this clone. The V and J genes are TRBV10-2 and TRBJ2-1; TRBD2 matches at 9 bases. CDR3 length: 16 amino acids. V gave up 2 bases and J gave up 2 bases; unmatched junction bases: 4. CDR1 WSHSY and CDR2 SAAADI come from the germline V gene. Written as DNA, the CDR3 is TGCGCCAGCAGTGAGCCGCGACTAGCGGCCTACAATGAGCAGTTCTTC. Its translation: CASSEPRLAAYNEQFF.